This T cell receptor beta chain stems from a study of blood T cell repertoires in COVID-19. This study enrolled people aged about 18 to 90 from around 26 US geographic areas. Researchers sorted participants into cohorts using their self-reported clinical history. Profiling relied on immunoSEQ multiplex PCR, and the TCRdb table lists in-frame clones only, not all of them. This sample has 400,000 to 550,000 clones, with 87% found just once. This CDR3 spans 14 amino acids. Germline values: CDR1 SEHNR, CDR2 FQNEAQ (reference sequence). V dropped 5 bases and J dropped 8 bases, with 15 bases sitting between them.

This chain joins TRBV7-9 and TRBJ1-4; tentative D call: TRBD1 (5 bases). The origin of this receptor is a woman aged 18-29 years with acute COVID-19. The source material was PBMCs or T cells enriched from blood (not recorded which). CDR3 nucleotides: TGTGCCAGCAGCCTCCAGGGCTTCAGGGAAAAACTGTTTTTT. Its translation is CASSLQGFREKLFF.